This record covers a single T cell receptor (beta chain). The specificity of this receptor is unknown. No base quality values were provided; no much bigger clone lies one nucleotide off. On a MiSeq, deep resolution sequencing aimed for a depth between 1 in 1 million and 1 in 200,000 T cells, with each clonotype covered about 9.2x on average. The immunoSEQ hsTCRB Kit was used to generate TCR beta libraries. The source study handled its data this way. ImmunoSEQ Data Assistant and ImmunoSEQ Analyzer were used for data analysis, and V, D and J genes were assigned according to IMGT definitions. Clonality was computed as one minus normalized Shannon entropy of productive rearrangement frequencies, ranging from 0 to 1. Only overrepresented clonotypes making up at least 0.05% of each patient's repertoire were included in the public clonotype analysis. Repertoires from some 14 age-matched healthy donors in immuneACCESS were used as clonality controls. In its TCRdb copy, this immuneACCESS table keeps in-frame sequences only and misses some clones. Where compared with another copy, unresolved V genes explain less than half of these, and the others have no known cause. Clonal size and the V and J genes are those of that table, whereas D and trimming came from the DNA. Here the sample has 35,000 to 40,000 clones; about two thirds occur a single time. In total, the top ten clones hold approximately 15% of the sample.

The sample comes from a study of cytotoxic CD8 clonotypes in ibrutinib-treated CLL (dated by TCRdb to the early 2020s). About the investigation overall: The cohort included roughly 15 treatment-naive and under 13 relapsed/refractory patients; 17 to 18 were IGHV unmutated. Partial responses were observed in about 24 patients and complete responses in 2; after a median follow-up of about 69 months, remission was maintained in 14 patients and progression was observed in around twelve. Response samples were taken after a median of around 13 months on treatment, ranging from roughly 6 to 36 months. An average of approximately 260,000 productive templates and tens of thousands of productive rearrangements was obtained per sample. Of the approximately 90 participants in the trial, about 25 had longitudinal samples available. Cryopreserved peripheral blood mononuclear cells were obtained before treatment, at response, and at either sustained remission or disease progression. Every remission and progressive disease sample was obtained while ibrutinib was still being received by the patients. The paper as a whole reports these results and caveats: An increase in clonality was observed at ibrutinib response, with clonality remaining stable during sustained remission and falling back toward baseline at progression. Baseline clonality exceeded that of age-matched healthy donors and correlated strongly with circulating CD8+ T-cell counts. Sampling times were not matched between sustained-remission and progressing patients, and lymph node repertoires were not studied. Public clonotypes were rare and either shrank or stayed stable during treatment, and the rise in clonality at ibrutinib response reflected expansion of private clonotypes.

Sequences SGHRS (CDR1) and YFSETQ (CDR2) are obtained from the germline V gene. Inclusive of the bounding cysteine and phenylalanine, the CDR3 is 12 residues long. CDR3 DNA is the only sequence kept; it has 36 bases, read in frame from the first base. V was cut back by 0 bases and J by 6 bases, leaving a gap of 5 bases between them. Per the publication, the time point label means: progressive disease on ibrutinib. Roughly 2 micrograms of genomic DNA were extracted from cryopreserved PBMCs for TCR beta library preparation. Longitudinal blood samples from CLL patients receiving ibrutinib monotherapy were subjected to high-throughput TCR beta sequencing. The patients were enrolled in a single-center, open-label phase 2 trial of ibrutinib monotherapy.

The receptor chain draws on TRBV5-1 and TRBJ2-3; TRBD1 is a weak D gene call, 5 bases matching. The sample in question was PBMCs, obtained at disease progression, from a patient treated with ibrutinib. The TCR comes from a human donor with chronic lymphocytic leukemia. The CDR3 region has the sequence CASSLDRDTQYF. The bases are TGCGCCAGCAGCTTGGACAGGGATACGCAGTATTTT.